The 10 T cell receptor beta chains given below trace back to one sample, sequenced in a study of T cells after posttransplantation cyclophosphamide. Assay used: immunoSEQ multiplex PCR; TCRdb lists only in-frame clones, some missing. Of tens of thousands of clones detected, 90% appear once; the ten largest clones hold 2% to 3%. Busulfan-fludarabine conditioning, marrow transplant, and cyclophosphamide on days +3 and +4 were administered. The material was PBMCs, obtained just over 60 days after allogeneic stem cell transplant with posttransplant cyclophosphamide. These receptor sequences come from a male patient aged 55 to 70 who received an allogeneic stem cell transplant from a related donor and was CMV-positive. Some T cells may trace back to the graft donor.

The rearrangement joins TRBV5-8 to TRBJ1-1; a possible D gene is TRBD1 (5 bases). Trimming removed 4 bases from V and 4 bases from J, with 14 bases in between. The CDR3 runs to 14 residues. The germline V gene encodes CDR1 SGHTS and CDR2 YDEGEE. Here the CDR3 reads CASSRRGGSTEAFF. In DNA form, the CDR3 reads TGTGCCAGCAGCCGGAGGGGAGGTAGCACTGAAGCTTTCTTT.

This chain joins TRBV19 and TRBJ1-6, with no clear D. The CDR3 is 13 residues long. Trimming cost V 4 bases and J 8 bases, with 9 bases left between them. The germline V gene has CDR1 LNHDA and CDR2 SQIVND (reference sequence). The CDR3 loop reads CASSTVGDSPLHF. CDR3 coding DNA: TGTGCCAGTAGTACGGTCGGGGATTCACCCCTCCACTTT.

V and J are TRBV5-1 and TRBJ2-3, with D unclear. This CDR3 spans 13 amino acids. V lost 4 bases and J lost 4, with 10 bases in between. Germline CDR1 reads SGHRS; CDR2 reads YFSETQ. CDR3 coding DNA: TGCGCCAGCAGCGATCAGCTAGCAGATACGCAGTATTTT. It codes for CASSDQLADTQYF.

The chain is built from TRBV11-2 and TRBJ1-4; D remains unclear. V dropped 6 bases and J dropped 0 bases, with 11 bases sitting between them. Germline assignment: CDR1 SGHAT and CDR2 FQNNGV. The CDR3 has 15 residues. The CDR3 is CASSQTVATNEKLFF. The CDR3 DNA sequence: TGTGCCAGCAGTCAAACAGTGGCAACTAATGAAAAACTGTTTTTT.

In this sample, this clone turned up a few times. The chain combines TRBV5-6 with TRBJ1-3; no firm D call. Germline CDR1 is SGHDT and CDR2 is YYEEEE. The CDR3 extends over 15 amino acids. Trimming removed 0 bases from V and 0 bases from J, with 7 bases in between. CDR3 loop: CASSLGRSSGNTIYF. CDR3 nucleotides: TGTGCCAGCAGCTTGGGGAGGTCCTCTGGAAACACCATATATTTT.

This clone appeared once. The V gene is TRBV29-1, the J gene TRBJ2-5; D not certain. The DNA end is more similar to TRBJ2-7, so the J call may be wrong. Germline V gives CDR1 SQVTM, CDR2 ANQGSEA. The CDR3 consists of 13 residues. This chain's CDR3 is CSVIPASVYEQYF. CDR3 DNA: TGCAGCGTTATCCCCGCATCGGTGTACGAGCAGTACTTC.

The chain is built from TRBV5-5 and TRBJ1-2; the D is unclear. Germline V gene data show CDR1 as SGHKS and CDR2 as YYEKEE (reference sequence). The CDR3 consists of 15 residues. Trimming took off 0 bases at V and 5 bases at J, with 14 bases between the two ends. The CDR3 is CASSLGVGSGYGYTF. In DNA form, the CDR3 reads TGTGCCAGCAGCTTGGGAGTTGGGTCCGGGTATGGCTACACCTTC.

The rearrangement links TRBV5-1 to TRBJ1-1; TRBD1 agrees at 8 bases. J lost 6 bases, V lost 6 bases, and 7 bases had no gene match. Germline V gene data show CDR1 as SGHRS and CDR2 as YFSETQ. The CDR3 loop spans 13 amino acids. The CDR3 reads CASTSGGFSEAFF. The CDR3 nucleotides read TGCGCCAGCACTTCAGGGGGCTTTTCTGAAGCTTTCTTT.

V gene TRBV6-5 combines with J gene TRBJ1-1, with TRBD1 matching over 9 bases. J lost 4 bases, V lost 6 bases, and 9 bases had no gene match. The germline CDR1 and CDR2 sequences are MNHEY and SVGAGI. The CDR3 has 15 amino acids. The CDR3 protein is CASRTPGTGLTEAFF. The CDR3 nucleotides are TGTGCCAGCAGAACTCCCGGGACAGGGCTCACTGAAGCTTTCTTT.

The genes are TRBV11-2 and TRBJ2-5; 8 bases are shared with TRBD1. Matching the DNA end better, TRBJ2-7 makes the J call doubtful. Germline V gives CDR1 SGHAT, CDR2 FQNNGV. The CDR3 is 15 residues long. CDR3: CASSFSGTGSYEQYF. CDR3 DNA: TGTGCCAGCAGCTTCTCTGGGACAGGCTCCTACGAGCAGTACTTC.